The rows below give T cell receptor beta chains drawn from one sample of a study of identical twins. One entry per CDR3 protein results from TCRdb running MiXCR on the 5' RACE reads. The profile shows fewer than 550,000 distinct CDR3 sequences, roughly an eighth of them singletons. The same specimen was also included in a second study, on yellow fever vaccine responses in identical twins.

Material for sequencing was CD4+ T cells sorted from blood. Every receptor here comes from a woman in her late teens or twenties in good health. Each CDR3 is given with its conserved first and last residue. The D gene is left open where the match is weak. Clone size, where shown, is once, few, many, or a class for clones that have expanded.

size,V,D,J,DNA,CDR3
few,TRBV11-3,TRBD2,TRBJ2-1,TGTGCCAGCAGCTCAAGACCGGGACTAGCGGGAGATGAGCAGTTCTTC,CASSSRPGLAGDEQFF
few,TRBV20-1,.,TRBJ2-1,TGCAGTGCTAGCCCCCTGGGGGCTCTAGCGGTACCCTACAATGAGCAGTTCTTC,CSASPLGALAVPYNEQFF
.,TRBV7-9,.,TRBJ1-2,TGTGCCAGCAATGGGGTGGGTCCCTATGGCTACACCTTC,CASNGVGPYGYTF
.,TRBV11-2,TRBD1,TRBJ2-1,TGTGCCAGCAGCTTAGATCGACAGGGTGTCGATGAGCAGTTCTTC,CASSLDRQGVDEQFF
many,TRBV20-1,TRBD2,TRBJ2-4,TGCAGTGCCGCAGCGGGGATAGCCAAAAACATTCAGTACTTC,CSAAAGIAKNIQYF
many,TRBV7-9,.,TRBJ2-2,TGTGCCAGCAGCCCAGGCGGACGGGACACCGGGGAGCTGTTTTTT,CASSPGGRDTGELFF
.,TRBV29-1,.,TRBJ1-1,TGCAGCGTTGCGGTGGCCGCGGGGACTGAAGCTTTCTTT,CSVAVAAGTEAFF
.,TRBV6-5,.,TRBJ1-2,TGTGCCAGCAGTTTCTGGGATCGGCAGCAAGTATTTTATGGCTACACCTTC,CASSFWDRQQVFYGYTF
.,TRBV14,.,TRBJ2-7,TGTGCCAGCAGCCAAGACAGGGGCGGGGAGCAGTACTTC,CASSQDRGGEQYF
few,TRBV29-1,TRBD2,TRBJ2-5,TGCAGCGTTGAAAGGCAGGGAAGCGGGAGGAGAGAGACCCAGTACTTC,CSVERQGSGRRETQYF
.,TRBV2,.,TRBJ1-2,TGTGCCAGCAGTGACGGGGGCAGGGAAAACTATGGCTACACCTTC,CASSDGGRENYGYTF
few,TRBV7-2,.,TRBJ2-1,TGTGCCAGCAGCTCCCCGGACCCCTACAATGAGCAGTTCTTC,CASSSPDPYNEQFF
.,TRBV6-5,.,TRBJ1-2,TGTGCCAGCAGTTACTCGTCAGGCTCCTCTTTGGGCTACACCTTC,CASSYSSGSSLGYTF
many,TRBV20-1,TRBD1,TRBJ1-1,TGCAGTGCGACAGGGGTTACTGAAGCTTTCTTT,CSATGVTEAFF
few,TRBV20-1,.,TRBJ2-1,TGCAGTGCTAGAATTTGGGGGTCCAATGAGCAGTTCTTC,CSARIWGSNEQFF
many,TRBV29-1,TRBD2,TRBJ2-3,TGCAGCGTTGAACTAGCGGGAGTTGGAGGGAGCACAGATACGCAGTATTTT,CSVELAGVGGSTDTQYF
many,TRBV7-2,.,TRBJ2-7,TGTGCCAGCAGCTTAGCGCGTGGGGAGCAGTACTTC,CASSLARGEQYF
.,TRBV12-5,.,TRBJ1-1,TGTGCTAGTGGGGGGGCCCCGAACACTGAAGCTTTCTTT,CASGGAPNTEAFF
.,TRBV6-1,.,TRBJ2-3,TGTGCCAGCAAAGGTCACTCCTCTAGCACAGATACGCAGTATTTT,CASKGHSSSTDTQYF
.,TRBV15,TRBD1,TRBJ2-7,TGTGCCACCAGCAGAGGGGGGACAGGGGGCCAGGAGCAGTACTTC,CATSRGGTGGQEQYF
.,TRBV18,.,TRBJ2-5,TGTGCCAGCTCACCTTCGGTAGCGGAAGAGACCCAGTACTTC,CASSPSVAEETQYF
few,TRBV30,.,TRBJ1-2,TGTGCCTGGAGCGCAGGCTATGGCTACACCTTC,CAWSAGYGYTF
.,TRBV2,.,TRBJ2-7,TGTGCCAGCAGGACGGACGGACTCTCCTACGAGCAGTACTTC,CASRTDGLSYEQYF
.,TRBV28,.,TRBJ2-7,TGTGCCAGCAGTTCCCATTGGGACGGAAGCTCCTACGAGCAGTACTTC,CASSSHWDGSSYEQYF
.,TRBV5-1,.,TRBJ2-2,TGCGCCAGCAGCTTCGGGACCGGGGAGCTGGTTTTT,CASSFGTGELVF
many,TRBV5-1,TRBD1,TRBJ1-2,TGCGCCAGCACAGACGCGACAGGGCCCTATGGCTACACCTTC,CASTDATGPYGYTF
.,TRBV4-2,.,TRBJ1-4,TGTGCCAGCAGCCGCACTCTTCCTGAAAAACTGTTTTTT,CASSRTLPEKLFF
few,TRBV29-1,TRBD1,TRBJ2-5,TGCAGCGTGAGGGACAGGGGGCGTGGAGAGACCCAGTACTTC,CSVRDRGRGETQYF
.,TRBV7-9,.,TRBJ1-2,TGTGCCAGCAGCTTACTACAGACCTATGGCTACACCTTC,CASSLLQTYGYTF
few,TRBV20-1,.,TRBJ2-3,TGCAGTGCTAAGCGGATCCCTGGGACTAGCACAGATACGCAGTATTTT,CSAKRIPGTSTDTQYF
few,TRBV6-2/TRBV6-3,.,TRBJ1-5,TGTGCCAGCAGTGAGGACAGTAAACCTCAGCCCCAGCATTTT,CASSEDSKPQPQHF
many,TRBV7-3,.,TRBJ2-3,TGTGCCAGCAGCCCACAGACTACTAGCACAGATACGCAGTATTTT,CASSPQTTSTDTQYF
few,TRBV23-1,.,TRBJ2-7,TGCGCCAGCAGTCTATGGGGGTTGCCCTTC,CASSLWGLPF
few,TRBV6-5,TRBD1,TRBJ1-2,TGTGCCAGCAGTTACGAGGACAGGGTTTATGGCTACACCTTC,CASSYEDRVYGYTF
.,TRBV3-1,.,TRBJ2-1,TGTGCCAGCAGCTTCCTCGGGGACAACTCCTACAATGAGCAGTTCTTC,CASSFLGDNSYNEQFF
few,TRBV9,TRBD1,TRBJ2-4,TGTGCCAGCAGCGTGACAGGGGCCAGAAACATTCAGTACTTC,CASSVTGARNIQYF
few,TRBV4-1,.,TRBJ1-1,TGCGCCAGCAGCCACGCTACAGGTGGGAGAAGCGGCACTGAAGCTTTCTTT,CASSHATGGRSGTEAFF
many,TRBV5-1,.,TRBJ2-7,TGCGCCAGCAGCCGGAAGGACAGTGCCGAGCAGTACTTC,CASSRKDSAEQYF
.,TRBV29-1,.,TRBJ2-7,TGCAGCGTCGGACATGAACGGACAGCCCTCTCCTACTACGAGCAGTACTTC,CSVGHERTALSYYEQYF
few,TRBV20-1,.,TRBJ1-5,TGCAGTGCTCCCTGGGGCCAAAATCAGCCCCAGCATTTT,CSAPWGQNQPQHF
.,TRBV14,.,TRBJ1-1,TGTGCCAGCAGCCAAGATCTTCAATTGGGCGGTTCTGACACTGAAGCTTTCTTT,CASSQDLQLGGSDTEAFF